One and the same sample provided the 24 T cell receptor beta chains below, sequenced in a study of blood T cell repertoires in COVID-19 (TCRdb year 2020). Receptor amplification or capture employed the immunoSEQ multiplex PCR assay. TCRdb's version of the immuneACCESS table is confined to in-frame rearrangements and falls short of the full clone set. An unresolved V gene accounts for under half of the shortfall where checked; the remainder is of unknown origin. The sample table records under 450,000 clones; more than 85% of these occur just once. Roughly 0.9% of the sample belongs to the ten largest clones. The specimen was PBMCs or T cells enriched from blood (not recorded which). These receptors came from a woman in her thirties or forties who had been exposed to COVID-19.

Here the CDR3 reads CAWSTGLNEKLFF. The CDR3 coding sequence is TGTGCCTGGTCGACAGGCCTTAATGAAAAACTGTTTTTT. The chain combines TRBV30 with TRBJ1-4, with D tentatively TRBD1 (6 bases). This CDR3 region has 13 residues. Germline V gene lookup returns CDR1 GTSNPN and CDR2 SVGIG (reference sequence). Trimming left V 5 bases short and J 4 bases short, with 11 bases between.

Here the CDR3 DNA reads TGTGCCAGCAGCCGCAGGGACACTGAAGCTTTCTTT. Residues: CASSRRDTEAFF. This chain connects TRBV7-9 to TRBJ1-1; D is possibly TRBD1 (5 bases). V was trimmed by 5 bases and J by 3 bases, leaving 7 bases between them. The CDR3 sequence is 12 residues long. The germline V gene encodes CDR1 SEHNR and CDR2 FQNEAQ (reference sequence).

This chain links TRBV4-1 with TRBJ2-3; 10 nucleotides agree with TRBD1. The CDR3 extends over 16 amino acids. The junction had 10 bases not matched to a gene; V was cut back by 10 bases and J by 0 bases. Germline values: CDR1 MGHRA, CDR2 YSYEKL. CDR3 bases: TGCGCCACCACCGCGGGGACAGGGGCTAGCACAGATACGCAGTATTTT. Translated, it gives CATTAGTGASTDTQYF.

The rearrangement joins TRBV19 to TRBJ2-2, with 14 bases identical to TRBD2. The trim removed 4 bases at V and 6 bases at J, leaving 13 bases unmatched. The V gene's germline CDR1 is LNHDA and CDR2 SQIVND (reference sequence). The CDR3 runs to 19 residues. The CDR3 DNA is TGTGCCAGTAGTAACCCCGGGACTAGCGGGAGACAGGGGGCCGGGGAGCTGTTTTTT. Protein sequence: CASSNPGTSGRQGAGELFF.

V is TRBV7-3 and J is TRBJ2-2; perhaps TRBD1 as D (5 bases). Deletions cut 6 bases from V and 1 base from J, with 9 bases between. Germline CDR1 and CDR2: SGHTA and FQGTGA. This CDR3 is 14 amino acids long. For the CDR3, the DNA is TGTGCCAGCAGAACGACAGTGAACACCGGGGAGCTGTTTTTT. It translates to CASRTTVNTGELFF.

This chain connects TRBV7-2 to TRBJ2-7, with 8 bases that match TRBD1. Germline V CDR1 and CDR2: SGHTA, FQGNSA. V dropped 5 bases and J dropped 5; count of bases not matched to a gene: 11. The CDR3 runs to 15 residues. The CDR3 is CASSPGPQGAHEQYF. In DNA, the CDR3 is TGTGCCAGCAGCCCCGGACCGCAGGGGGCCCACGAGCAGTACTTC.

The chain joins TRBV7-2 to TRBJ1-2; D is unresolved. The CDR3 loop spans 13 amino acids. Germline V CDR1 and CDR2: SGHTA, FQGNSA. V lost 10 bases and J lost 0, with 12 bases in between. The CDR3 nucleotides are TGTGCCACCCGACAAGATTCTAACTATGGCTACACCTTC. Encoded protein: CATRQDSNYGYTF.

The gene calls are TRBV4-1 and TRBJ1-2; 7 positions agree with TRBD1. J lost 4 bases, V lost 4 bases, and 6 bases had no gene match. This CDR3 has 14 amino acids. Germline CDR1 MGHRA, CDR2 YSYEKL. The CDR3 DNA is TGCGCCAGCAGCCGACCGGGACAGTCCTATGGCTACACCTTC. Its translation is CASSRPGQSYGYTF.

The chain joins TRBV7-8 to TRBJ1-4; TRBD1 might be the D (5 bases). CDR3 length equals 17 residues. The V gene's germline CDR1 is SGHVS and CDR2 FQNEAQ. The ends were cut back, 5 bases at V and 0 bases at J, with 16 bases in the middle. This chain's CDR3 is CASSPRGGVSTNEKLFF. CDR3 sequence (DNA): TGTGCCAGCAGCCCCCGGGGGGGGGTCTCAACTAATGAAAAACTGTTTTTT.

This sequence joins TRBV5-1 and TRBJ2-7; D is uncertain. Between the trimmed V and J ends, which lost 0 bases and 6 bases, there was a span of 16 bases. The CDR3 runs 15 residues. Germline V lookup: CDR1 SGHRS, CDR2 YFSETQ. The chain's CDR3 is CASSLATLSRPEQYF. The CDR3 DNA follows: TGCGCCAGCAGCTTGGCCACCCTTTCTAGGCCCGAGCAGTACTTC.

The J gene is TRBJ1-3, the V gene TRBV6-5; 7 bases map to TRBD1. V was clipped by 2 bases and J by 1 base; unmatched bases: 2. The CDR3 consists of 15 residues. In germline, CDR1 is MNHEY, CDR2 SVGAGI. CDR3 DNA sequence: TGTGCCAGCAGTTACCAGGGGGATTCTGGAAACACCATATATTTT. Translation: CASSYQGDSGNTIYF.

The J gene is TRBJ2-2, the V gene TRBV2; a weak D match, TRBD1 (5 bases). Per the germline V gene, CDR1 is SNHLY and CDR2 is FYNNEI. This CDR3 has 15 amino acids. The ends were cut back, 7 bases at V and 4 bases at J, with 16 bases in the middle. The CDR3 DNA is TGTGCCAGCAACCAGGGCCCGGGCGGCACCGGGGAGCTGTTTTTT. It specifies CASNQGPGGTGELFF.

The chain has TRBV19 and TRBJ1-2; tentatively, D is TRBD1 (5 bases). The V end lost 0 bases, the J end lost 7 bases, and 15 bases lay between the germline ends. CDR3 length: 15 amino acids. Germline-derived CDR1 and CDR2 are LNHDA and SQIVND (reference sequence). CDR3 residues: CASSIEGTAGRGYTF. The CDR3 DNA sequence: TGTGCCAGTAGTATAGAAGGAACAGCGGGGCGTGGCTACACCTTC. Using reference TRBV19 and TRBJ1-2 for the parts outside the CDR3, the full variable domain is DGGITQSPKYLFRKEGQNVTLSCEQNLNHDAMYWYRQDPGQGLRLIYYSQIVNDFQKGDIAEGYSVSREKKESFPLTVTSAQKNPTAFYLCASSIEGTAGRGYTFGSGTRLTVV.

V gene TRBV19 combines with J gene TRBJ1-1; D remains unclear. Looked up from germline, CDR1 is LNHDA and CDR2 is SQIVND (reference sequence). Between the trimmed V and J ends, which lost 5 bases and 5 bases, there was a span of 18 bases. The CDR3 has 15 residues. CDR3 loop: CASSPHPTQATEAFF. DNA for the CDR3: TGTGCCAGTAGTCCCCACCCGACCCAGGCAACTGAAGCTTTCTTT.

The chain combines TRBV7-2 with TRBJ2-7; 12 bases agree with TRBD2. Germline V lookup: CDR1 SGHTA, CDR2 FQGNSA. J was trimmed by 4 bases and V by 4 bases; bases with no gene match: 5. This CDR3 spans 15 amino acids. The CDR3 loop reads CASSSMGLAGYEQYF. As DNA, the CDR3 is TGTGCCAGCAGCTCAATGGGACTAGCGGGTTACGAGCAGTACTTC.

The genes are TRBV24-1 and TRBJ2-3; 10 nucleotides line up with TRBD2. Germline V gives CDR1 KGHDR, CDR2 SFDVKD. V lost 5 bases, J lost 1 base, and 2 bases stayed unmatched. This CDR3 region has 15 residues. Here the CDR3 reads CATSAGTSGTDTQYF. The CDR3 DNA is TGTGCCACCAGTGCCGGGACTAGCGGCACAGATACGCAGTATTTT.

V usage is TRBV18 and J usage is TRBJ1-1; the D is unclear. CDR1 and CDR2 (germline): KGHSH, LQKENI. CDR3 length equals 11 residues. The V end lost 3 bases, the J end lost 7 bases, and 6 bases lay between the germline ends. DNA of the CDR3: TGTGCCAGCTCACCTCGCGGTGAAGCTTTCTTT. This gives the protein CASSPRGEAFF.

This chain uses TRBV5-1 with TRBJ2-2, with TRBD1 identical over 7 bases. J was trimmed by 5 bases and V by 4 bases; bases with no gene match: 8. This CDR3 is 15 amino acids long. Germline V gives CDR1 SGHRS, CDR2 YFSETQ. The CDR3 nucleotides are TGCGCCAGCAGCCCGACAGGGAAGGAGACCGGGGAGCTGTTTTTT. Translation: CASSPTGKETGELFF. The complete variable domain, with remaining parts taken from reference TRBV5-1 and TRBJ2-2, reads KAGVTQTPRYLIKTRGQQVTLSCSPISGHRSVSWYQQTPGQGLQFLFEYFSETQRNKGNFPGRFSGRQFSNSRSEMNVSTLELGDSALYLCASSPTGKETGELFFGEGSRLTVL.

The rearrangement uses TRBV5-1 and TRBJ1-4, with 9 bases identical to TRBD1. V lost 6 bases to trimming and J lost 3 bases; unmatched junction nucleotides: 6. CDR3 size: 15 residues. The germline V gene encodes CDR1 SGHRS and CDR2 YFSETQ. The CDR3 coding sequence is TGCGCCAGCACCCCAGGGACAGGGTCTAATGAAAAACTGTTTTTT. It codes for CASTPGTGSNEKLFF.

The gene calls are TRBV20-1 and TRBJ2-5; the D gene is possibly TRBD2 (6 bases). V was cut by 3 bases and J by 5 bases, with 7 bases left in between. The CDR3 loop spans 11 amino acids. Germline CDR1 is DFQATT and CDR2 is SNEGSKA (reference sequence). DNA of the CDR3: TGCAGTGCTAGCGGAGGGGAGACCCAGTACTTC. Encoded protein: CSASGGETQYF.

The V and J genes are TRBV18 and TRBJ1-5; no clear D. CDR3 size: 13 residues. Trimming pared 5 bases from V and 6 bases from J, leaving 11 bases between. Germline V gene sequence: CDR1 KGHSH, CDR2 LQKENI. In DNA form, the CDR3 reads TGTGCCAGCTCATCAGGACTCGGTCAGCCCCAGCATTTT. Its translation: CASSSGLGQPQHF.

The chain combines TRBV19 with TRBJ1-6, with D maybe TRBD1 (6 bases). The CDR3 sequence is 13 residues long. V was cut by 5 bases and J by 11 bases, with 13 bases left in between. Germline V CDR1 and CDR2: LNHDA, SQIVND (reference sequence). The CDR3 is CASSDRSTAPLHF. As DNA, the CDR3 is TGTGCCAGTAGTGACAGGTCTACGGCACCCCTCCACTTT.

The rearrangement uses TRBV3-1 (or the pseudogene TRBV3-2) and TRBJ2-3, with a possible D match to TRBD1 (7 bases). V was trimmed by 4 bases and J by 3 bases, leaving 20 bases between them. Germline loops: CDR1 LGHDT, CDR2 YNNKEL (reference sequence). The CDR3 consists of 17 residues. CDR3 residues: CASSPGLGDSGTDTQYF. CDR3 bases: TGTGCCAGCAGCCCGGGATTGGGGGACAGCGGGACAGATACGCAGTATTTT.

V and J are TRBV5-1 and TRBJ2-2; 7 nucleotides line up with TRBD1. The CDR3 is made up of 14 amino acids. With V trimmed by 0 bases and J by 5 bases, 1 base remained unmatched. From germline, CDR1 is SGHRS and CDR2 YFSETQ. This chain's CDR3 is CASSLDRGTGELFF. CDR3 DNA sequence: TGCGCCAGCAGCTTGGACAGGGGTACCGGGGAGCTGTTTTTT.